This entry concerns a single TCR beta chain. During active infection, Seattle patients enrolled and were then monitored through disease. Libraries were prepared by immunoSEQ multiplex PCR; TCRdb keeps only in-frame clonotypes and omits some of them. Of about half a million clones detected, 89% appear once; the ten largest clones hold 0.8% to 0.9%. This sample is part of a study of blood T cell repertoires in COVID-19. This CDR3 spans 13 amino acids. The germline V gene has CDR1 SNHLY and CDR2 FYNNEI. Trimming removed 7 bases from V and 7 bases from J; junction bases left unmatched: 7. This receptor was taken from a man between 18 and 29 years old with COVID-19, enrolled during active disease. Input material: peripheral blood. The J gene is TRBJ2-4, the V gene TRBV2; TRBD2 matches at 7 bases. This CDR3 reads CASNEEGGNIQYF. In nucleotides, the CDR3 is TGTGCCAGCAATGAGGAGGGAGGGAACATTCAGTACTTC. The variable domain in full, completed from reference TRBV2 and TRBJ2-4, reads EPEVTQTPSHQVTQMGQEVILRCVPISNHLYFYWYRQILGQKVEFLVSFYNNEISEKSEIFDDQFSVERPDGSNFTLKIRSTKLEDSAMYFCASNEEGGNIQYFGAGTRLSVL.